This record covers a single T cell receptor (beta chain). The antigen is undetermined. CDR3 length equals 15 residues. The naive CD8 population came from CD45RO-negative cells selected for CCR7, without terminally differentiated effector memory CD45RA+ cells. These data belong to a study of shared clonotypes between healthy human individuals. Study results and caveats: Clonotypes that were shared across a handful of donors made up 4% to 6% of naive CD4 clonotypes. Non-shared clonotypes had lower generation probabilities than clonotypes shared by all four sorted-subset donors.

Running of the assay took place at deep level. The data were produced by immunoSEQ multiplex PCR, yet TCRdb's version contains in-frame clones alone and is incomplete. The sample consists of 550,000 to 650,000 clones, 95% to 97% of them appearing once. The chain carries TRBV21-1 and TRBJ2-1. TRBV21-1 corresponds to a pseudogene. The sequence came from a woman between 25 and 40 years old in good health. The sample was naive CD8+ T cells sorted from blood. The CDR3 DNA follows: TGTGCCAGCTCCCGTTGGCACTCCAGAAACAATGAGCAGTTCTTC. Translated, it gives CASSRWHSRNNEQFF.